The next 32 T cell receptor beta chains were all read from a single sample in a study of T-cell memory formation after mild COVID-19 (dated by TCRdb to the early 2020s). The library was obtained by 5' RACE. For sequencing, an Illumina NovaSeq 6000 was employed. The public sequencing data were trimmed at Q25 with fastp and processed into clonotypes with MiXCR by TCRdb, which kept only in-frame beta chains. Identical CDR3 proteins give one entry, which carries the most common genes and DNA. Here the sample has 200,000 or so distinct CDR3 sequences; 15% to 20% occur a single time. 2% to 3% of the sample comes from the top ten. Sequencing was carried out using PBMCs or a T cell subset sorted from them (not recorded which). These receptors came from an adult woman who had mild COVID-19 (a few samples of this study predate the infection). The sample titles of this study are shuffled in the database, so cell type and time point are left out; the donor was told from shared clones.

The rearrangement joins TRBV7-2 to TRBJ1-2; no definite D call. The germline V gene has CDR1 SGHTA and CDR2 FQGNSA. Trimming left V 2 bases short and J 7 bases short, with 14 bases between. The length of the CDR3 is 14 residues. The CDR3: CASSLNRAWGGYTF. In DNA form, the CDR3 reads TGTGCCAGCAGCTTAAACCGGGCCTGGGGTGGCTACACCTTC.

The chain recombines TRBV21-1 with TRBJ1-4; the table gives TRBD1 as D, unverified against the DNA. TRBV21-1 is reported as a pseudogene. The CDR3 extends over 13 amino acids. In DNA form, the CDR3 reads TGTGCCAGCAGCATGGAACAGGGTGGGCAACTGTTTTTT. This encodes CASSMEQGGQLFF.

This clonotype was found a few times. The V and J genes are TRBV9 and TRBJ2-5; TRBD2 matches 8 bases. The CDR3 contains 16 residues. Looked up from germline, CDR1 is SGDLS and CDR2 is YYNGEE. J lost 0 bases, V lost 1 base, and 5 bases had no gene match. The CDR3 nucleotides are TGTGCCAGCAGCGTATCCCAGCGGGGGTACCAAGAGACCCAGTACTTC. This translates into CASSVSQRGYQETQYF. The full variable domain, completed using reference TRBV9 and TRBJ2-5, is DSGVTQTPKHLITATGQRVTLRCSPRSGDLSVYWYQQSLDQGLQFLIQYYNGEERAKGNILERFSAQQFPDLHSELNLSSLELGDSALYFCASSVSQRGYQETQYFGPGTRLLVL.

This clonotype was observed a few times. The rearrangement joins TRBV12-3 or TRBV12-4 to TRBJ1-5; D is undetermined. The CDR3 contains 12 residues. V lost 6 bases and J 9 bases, leaving 12 bases between the germline ends. CDR3 loop: CASRSRSLPQHF. CDR3 nucleotides: TGTGCCAGCAGGTCCCGGAGCCTGCCCCAGCATTTT.

The table lists this clonotype with a few counts. The chain joins TRBV7-3 to TRBJ1-1; TRBD1 might be the D (5 bases). CDR1 SGHTA and CDR2 FQGTGA come from the germline V gene. There are 14 residues in the CDR3. V lost 5 bases and J lost 4, with 14 bases in between. For the CDR3, the DNA is TGTGCCAGCAGCATGACAGTCCTCGGCACTGAAGCTTTCTTT. Its translation: CASSMTVLGTEAFF. Variable domain in full (rest from reference TRBV7-3 and TRBJ1-1): GAGVSQTPSNKVTEKGKYVELRCDPISGHTALYWYRQSLGQGPEFLIYFQGTGAADDSGLPNDRFFAVRPEGSVSTLKIQRTERGDSAVYLCASSMTVLGTEAFFGQGTRLTVV.

This clonotype was counted only a few times. Here the CDR3 reads CSARETGDMNTEAFF. The CDR3, as DNA: TGCAGTGCTAGAGAAACAGGAGATATGAACACTGAAGCTTTCTTT. This chain uses TRBV20-1 with TRBJ1-1; a weak D match, TRBD1 (5 bases). The germline gives CDR1 DFQATT, CDR2 SNEGSKA (reference sequence). Trimming took 0 bases from V and 0 from J, leaving 11 bases between them. The CDR3 totals 15 residues.

This clonotype was counted between two and nine times. The V gene is TRBV3-1, the J gene TRBJ2-7; D uncertain. The V gene's germline CDR1 is LGHDT and CDR2 YNNKEL (reference sequence). The germline V and J ends were trimmed by 1 base and 5 bases, with 15 bases remaining between them. This CDR3 comprises 15 residues. The CDR3 protein is CASSQAGGAGHEQYF. The CDR3, as DNA: TGTGCCAGCAGCCAAGCAGGTGGAGCCGGCCACGAGCAGTACTTC.

The chain employs TRBV20-1 and TRBJ2-7; D is perhaps TRBD1 (6 bases). The CDR3 runs 13 residues. The germline gives CDR1 DFQATT, CDR2 SNEGSKA (reference sequence). The V end was cut by 5 bases, the J end by 3 bases, with 14 bases between. The DNA for the CDR3 is TGCAGTGCTCTACGGACAGAGCACTACGAGCAGTACTTC. It encodes CSALRTEHYEQYF.

J is TRBJ2-5 and V is TRBV10-3; 10 nucleotides match TRBD1. J lost 4 bases, V lost 6 bases, and 5 bases had no gene match. The CDR3 sequence is 14 residues long. Germline CDR1 reads ENHRY; CDR2 reads SYGVKD. Here the CDR3 DNA reads TGTGCCATCAGCTTGACAGGGGGCGGAGAGACCCAGTACTTC. This translates into CAISLTGGGETQYF.

This clonotype has just a few counts. CDR3 protein: CASSGPGTSGYEQFF. The CDR3 DNA is TGTGCCAGCAGCGGACCCGGGACTAGCGGTTATGAGCAGTTCTTC. V and J are TRBV11-3 and TRBJ2-1, with 11 nucleotides matching TRBD2. V was clipped by 5 bases and J by 8 bases; unmatched bases: 8. In germline, CDR1 is SGHNT, CDR2 YENEEA. CDR3 size: 15 residues.

The chain links TRBV24-1 to TRBJ2-1; 9 positions match TRBD2. Germline-derived CDR1 and CDR2 are KGHDR and SFDVKD. CDR3 length: 19 amino acids. Losses at the gene ends were 9 bases for V and 1 base for J; bases not matched to a gene: 18. In nucleotides, the CDR3 is TGTGCCACCGGGGGTGTAGCGGGAGATGTTGAGAGATCCTACAATGAGCAGTTCTTC. It specifies CATGGVAGDVERSYNEQFF.

This clonotype has more than one count but fewer than ten. The V and J genes are TRBV7-8 and TRBJ2-5; D is perhaps TRBD1 (5 bases). CDR1 and CDR2 (germline): SGHVS, FQNEAQ. V shed 1 base and J shed 1 base, with 13 bases lying between them. CDR3 length: 16 residues. The CDR3 region has the DNA TGTGCCAGCAGCTTAGGACCGGGCAGGGCCCAAGAGACCCAGTACTTC. Encoded protein: CASSLGPGRAQETQYF.

This chain joins TRBV19 and TRBJ1-5; D uncertain. This CDR3 is 13 amino acids long. Trimming shortened V by 4 bases and J by 6 bases, and 10 bases separated the two germline ends. From germline, CDR1 is LNHDA and CDR2 SQIVND (reference sequence). CDR3 protein: CASSNRIVQPQHF. CDR3 in DNA: TGTGCCAGTAGTAACAGAATTGTTCAGCCCCAGCATTTT.

J is TRBJ2-3 and V is TRBV7-3; no clear D. V was cut by 3 bases and J by 6 bases, with 10 bases left in between. Germline values: CDR1 SGHTA, CDR2 FQGTGA. The CDR3 is 13 residues long. The CDR3 protein is CASSLQTSDTQYF. The CDR3 DNA reads as TGTGCCAGCAGCTTGCAGACATCCGATACGCAGTATTTT.

The chain recombines TRBV7-2 with TRBJ1-2; D remains unclear. Trimming removed 1 base from V and 5 bases from J, with 8 bases in between. Germline values: CDR1 SGHTA, CDR2 FQGNSA. CDR3 size: 13 residues. CDR3 nucleotide sequence: TGTGCCAGCAGCTTAGGTTCCGTTTATGGCTACACCTTC. Translation gives CASSLGSVYGYTF.

The chain employs TRBV5-4 and TRBJ2-1, with TRBD2 as a possible D gene (6 bases). CDR3 length: 12 residues. In germline, CDR1 is SGHNT, CDR2 YYREEE (reference sequence). The V end lost 1 base, the J end lost 9 bases, and 8 bases lay between the germline ends. The CDR3 reads CASSLRLGEQFF. As DNA, the CDR3 is TGTGCCAGCAGCTTGCGACTAGGTGAGCAGTTCTTC.

This clonotype was detected only a few times. In DNA, the CDR3 is TGCAGCGCTCTCCCTCTAGGCACTGAAGCTTTCTTT. This gives the protein CSALPLGTEAFF. The J gene is TRBJ1-1, the V gene TRBV29-1, with D unresolved. Trimming pared 7 bases from V and 4 bases from J, leaving 13 bases between. The CDR3 spans 12 residues. The germline V gene has CDR1 SQVTM and CDR2 ANQGSEA.

The rearrangement joins TRBV6-1 to TRBJ2-1; D not certain. In germline, CDR1 is MNHNS, CDR2 SASEGT. This CDR3 has 12 amino acids. V was trimmed by 6 bases and J by 2 bases, leaving 5 bases between them. CDR3 residues: CASRETYNEQFF. The CDR3 coding sequence is TGTGCCAGCAGAGAGACCTACAATGAGCAGTTCTTC.

This clonotype has only a few counts. V and J are TRBV24-1 and TRBJ2-2; TRBD2 matches at 14 bases. The J segment lost 1 base and the V segment lost 3 bases, leaving 3 bases of the junction unmatched. The germline V gene encodes CDR1 KGHDR and CDR2 SFDVKD. The CDR3 is made up of 18 amino acids. The CDR3 coding sequence is TGTGCCACCAGTGATCGCGGGACTAGCGGGGGGAACACCGGGGAGCTGTTTTTT. Protein: CATSDRGTSGGNTGELFF.

There are a few counts of this clonotype. The V gene is TRBV7-9, the J gene TRBJ2-7; 7 bases fit TRBD2. The V and J ends lost 0 bases and 7 bases, in that order; junction bases with no gene match: 6. The CDR3 runs 14 residues. Germline V lookup: CDR1 SEHNR, CDR2 FQNEAQ (reference sequence). The CDR3, as DNA: TGTGCCAGCAGCTTAGCGGGAGGGCCTGGGGAGCAGTACTTC. Translation: CASSLAGGPGEQYF.

This clonotype was observed a handful of times. The chain couples TRBV5-1 to TRBJ1-6; no firm D call. The germline V gene has CDR1 SGHRS and CDR2 YFSETQ. V gave up 6 bases and J gave up 7 bases, with 14 bases separating them. This CDR3 is built from 14 residues. The CDR3 loop reads CASKIGVQNSPLHF. The DNA for the CDR3 is TGCGCCAGCAAGATTGGAGTCCAAAATTCACCCCTCCACTTT.

The gene calls are TRBV12-3 or TRBV12-4 and TRBJ2-1; D is ambiguous. The V end was cut by 4 bases, the J end by 2 bases, with 9 bases between. This CDR3 contains 14 residues. CDR3 DNA sequence: TGTGCCAGCAGTTCCCTGGACCCCTACAATGAGCAGTTCTTC. It specifies CASSSLDPYNEQFF.

J is TRBJ1-1 and V is TRBV7-9, with 7 bases fitting TRBD1. Germline V CDR1 and CDR2: SEHNR, FQNEAQ (reference sequence). Germline trimming cut 5 bases from V and 10 bases from J; bases unmatched to any gene: 10. The CDR3 extends over 13 amino acids. The CDR3: CASSLQGPATAFF. The DNA of the CDR3 is TGTGCCAGCAGCCTACAGGGGCCCGCGACAGCTTTCTTT.

This rearrangement joins TRBV7-9 to TRBJ2-2; TRBD1 matches 8 bases. V trimming: 3 bases; J trimming: 6 bases; junction bases outside the gene matches: 3. Germline CDR1 and CDR2: SEHNR and FQNEAQ (reference sequence). This CDR3 is built from 14 residues. DNA of the CDR3: TGTGCCAGCAGCTTGAGACAGGGGCCCGGGGAGCTGTTTTTT. The encoded protein is CASSLRQGPGELFF.

This clonotype has a handful of counts. The chain links TRBV5-1 to TRBJ2-1; 15 bases map to TRBD2. Trimming at V came to 7 bases and at J to 4 bases, leaving 9 bases not matched to a gene. The CDR3 totals 17 residues. Germline V gene sequence: CDR1 SGHRS, CDR2 YFSETQ. The CDR3 loop is CASVPGLAGGQYNEQFF. The CDR3 DNA follows: TGCGCCAGCGTCCCGGGACTAGCGGGAGGTCAATACAATGAGCAGTTCTTC.

This clonotype was recorded only once. This rearrangement joins TRBV4-3 to TRBJ2-1; perhaps D is TRBD1 or TRBD2 (5 bases each). CDR1 and CDR2 from the germline V gene are LGHNA and YSLEER. The V gene lost 1 base and the J gene lost 10 bases, with 14 bases spanning the gap. This CDR3 spans 14 amino acids. The DNA of the CDR3 is TGCGCCAGCAGCCAAGGGGGGACCTCGGGGGAGCAGTTCTTC. Residues: CASSQGGTSGEQFF.

The rearrangement joins TRBV5-3 to TRBJ2-3; no clear D gene. Being an ORF, TRBV5-3 has a function that is uncertain. Trimming took 0 bases from V and 2 from J, leaving 4 bases between them. The CDR3 sequence is 13 residues long. The CDR3 sequence is CARSLGVTDTQYF. The DNA for the CDR3 is TGTGCCAGAAGCTTGGGGGTCACAGATACGCAGTATTTT.

There are a few counts of this clonotype. J is TRBJ1-2 and V is TRBV12-3 or TRBV12-4; possible D gene TRBD1, 5 bases. CDR3 length: 16 residues. Trimming pared 2 bases from V and 3 bases from J, leaving 16 bases between. The CDR3, as DNA: TGTGCCAGCAGTTTAACCCAAACGGGACCCCACTATGGCTACACCTTC. Protein sequence: CASSLTQTGPHYGYTF.

The chain couples TRBV10-3 to TRBJ2-7, with TRBD2 as a possible D gene (5 bases). The CDR3 totals 17 residues. V lost 0 bases to trimming and J lost 2 bases, with 17 bases between them. CDR1 ENHRY and CDR2 SYGVKD come from the germline V gene. The CDR3 bases are TGTGCCATCAGTGAGTCGTTGGTGGGAGACGGAGCCTACGAGCAGTACTTC. Its protein product is CAISESLVGDGAYEQYF.

This clonotype was counted many times. This chain uses TRBV5-1 with TRBJ2-7, with 9 bases that match TRBD1. The CDR3 sequence is 14 residues long. The germline V gene has CDR1 SGHRS and CDR2 YFSETQ. V lost 4 bases, J lost 3 bases, and 5 bases stayed unmatched. The CDR3 DNA sequence: TGCGCCAGCAGCGGCGGGACAGGGAGCTACGAGCAGTACTTC. It is translated as CASSGGTGSYEQYF.

V and J are TRBV6-5 and TRBJ1-1, with TRBD1 as a possible D gene (5 bases). V shed 0 bases and J shed 0 bases, with 8 bases lying between them. The CDR3 has 15 amino acids. Germline assignment: CDR1 MNHEY and CDR2 SVGAGI. The CDR3 nucleotides are TGTGCCAGCAGTTACTCGGGGCGGTTGAACACTGAAGCTTTCTTT. It translates to CASSYSGRLNTEAFF.

The chain is built from TRBV5-1 and TRBJ1-1, with D maybe TRBD1 (6 bases). The CDR3 contains 15 residues. Germline-derived CDR1 and CDR2 are SGHRS and YFSETQ. Trimming cost V 4 bases and J 1 base, with 14 bases left between them. The CDR3 DNA reads TGCGCCAGCAGCCTTGAGGGACACCAGAACACTGAAGCTTTCTTT. Protein product: CASSLEGHQNTEAFF.